The 5 T cell receptor beta chains listed next were all sequenced from one sample in a study of blood T cell repertoires in COVID-19. Clones were sequenced by immunoSEQ multiplex PCR, and TCRdb holds only the in-frame ones, with some missing. The data show about 310,000 clones, with 85% seen just once and around 1.8% held by the top ten. Sequencing was done on a sample of PBMCs or T cells enriched from blood (not recorded which). These receptors originate from a woman under 40 who had been exposed to COVID-19.

The chain is built from TRBV3-1 (or the pseudogene TRBV3-2) and TRBJ1-2, with 8 bases fitting TRBD1. Germline CDR1 LGHDT, CDR2 YNNKEL (reference sequence). The junction had 10 bases not matched to a gene; V was cut back by 3 bases and J by 4 bases. CDR3 length: 16 amino acids. The CDR3 sequence is CASSHGGQGRVYGYTF. The CDR3 DNA follows: TGTGCCAGCAGCCATGGCGGACAGGGTCGGGTCTATGGCTACACCTTC.

J is TRBJ2-5 and V is TRBV5-4; D gene ambiguous. CDR1 SGHNT and CDR2 YYREEE come from the germline V gene (reference sequence). The CDR3 contains 14 residues. The germline V and J ends were trimmed by 4 bases and 1 base, with 11 bases remaining between them. CDR3 DNA sequence: TGTGCCAGCAGCCCCATCGGGTTCCAAGAGACCCAGTACTTC. Its protein is CASSPIGFQETQYF.

The CDR3 spells CASGQKTGPEGTQYF. For the CDR3, the DNA is TGTGCCAGCGGGCAAAAGACAGGGCCCGAGGGGACCCAGTACTTC. V gene TRBV7-6 combines with J gene TRBJ2-5; 7 positions agree with TRBD1. The CDR3 contains 15 residues. Germline loops: CDR1 SGHVS, CDR2 FNYEAQ. V gave up 8 bases and J gave up 7 bases; unmatched junction bases: 16.

The chain has TRBV5-1 and TRBJ2-7; TRBD1 matches at 10 bases. Losses at the gene ends were 4 bases for V and 0 bases for J; bases not matched to a gene: 4. This CDR3 has 15 amino acids. CDR1 is SGHRS, CDR2 YFSETQ, per germline. This CDR3 is CASSQDRGSSYEQYF. CDR3 coding DNA: TGCGCCAGCAGCCAGGACAGGGGGAGCTCCTACGAGCAGTACTTC.

The chain couples TRBV7-6 to TRBJ2-3; TRBD2 matches 10 bases. With V trimmed by 3 bases and J by 3 bases, 6 bases remained unmatched. This CDR3 has 16 amino acids. CDR1 and CDR2 (germline): SGHVS, FNYEAQ. The CDR3 reads CASSLGSGGRTDTQYF. The CDR3 bases are TGTGCCAGCAGCTTGGGTAGCGGGGGGAGGACAGATACGCAGTATTTT.